The sequence of this TCR beta chain was determined in a study of T cell responses to AZD1222 COVID-19 vaccine. In the study overall: Pooling was applied to second doses at about 4 or about 12 weeks. Study outcomes and limitations: Females made up more of the donors, who were largely white British, and clonal diversity may have come out too low. The breadth and depth of Spike-specific TCRs increased once two AZD1222 doses had been given. None of the repertoires were sampled until the peak T cell response had passed.

Regarding this clone: The antigen remains unidentified.

The junction had 4 bases not matched to a gene; V was cut back by 6 bases and J by 0 bases. The CDR3 is 15 residues long. CDR1 is MNHEY, CDR2 SMNVEV, per germline (reference sequence). The assay was immunoSEQ multiplex PCR, and TCRdb's table has in-frame clones only and misses some. The data contain more than 250,000 clones, about 92% of them seen just once; the ten biggest clones take up roughly 0.6%. Specimen: peripheral blood, collected on day 0 of AZD1222 vaccination. The receptor was derived from an adult in good health. V and J are TRBV27 and TRBJ2-7; 11 positions agree with TRBD1. Written as DNA, the CDR3 is TGTGCCAGCAGCGGCGGGACAGGGGGCTCCTACGAGCAGTACTTC. It codes for CASSGGTGGSYEQYF.